These 10 T cell receptor beta chains came from one sample sequenced in a study of graft-versus-host responses after intestinal transplantation. Sequencing was performed with immunoSEQ multiplex PCR; in TCRdb, only in-frame clones are kept and a portion is missing. The sample records under 85,000 clones, around 90% being singletons. Antigens for these TCRs are unknown. Sample: unstimulated CD8+ T cells sorted from spleen or lymph node cells, taken before intestinal transplant. These receptors all come from a human donor who received an intestinal transplant.

This clone was detected a few times. V usage is TRBV19 and J usage is TRBJ1-1, with 8 bases identical to TRBD1. This CDR3 is built from 14 residues. Germline V gene sequence: CDR1 LNHDA, CDR2 SQIVND (reference sequence). The ends lost 4 bases at V and 4 bases at J; junction bases unmatched: 5. The CDR3: CASSRPDRGTEAFF. In DNA form, the CDR3 reads TGTGCCAGTAGTAGACCAGACAGGGGCACTGAAGCTTTCTTT.

This chain uses TRBV19 with TRBJ2-1; 13 positions agree with TRBD2. This CDR3 comprises 14 residues. V lost 5 bases to trimming and J lost 10 bases; unmatched junction nucleotides: 5. Germline V CDR1 and CDR2: LNHDA, SQIVND (reference sequence). The CDR3 spells CASSLTSGGTEQFF. The CDR3 DNA is TGTGCCAGTAGTCTGACTAGCGGGGGGACAGAGCAGTTCTTC.

Concerning this clone: The sample has other DNA sequences that encode this CDR3 too. The chain combines TRBV9 with TRBJ1-2, with 8 bases fitting TRBD1. V shed 0 bases, J shed 5 bases, and the junction held 6 bases outside the gene matches. This CDR3 contains 15 residues. Germline CDR1 is SGDLS and CDR2 is YYNGEE. The CDR3 coding sequence is TGTGCCAGCAGCGTAGCGGCAGGGGGCCCTTATGGCTACACCTTC. Translating it yields CASSVAAGGPYGYTF.

The chain links TRBV5-1 to TRBJ2-7, with D perhaps matching TRBD1 (5 bases). The CDR3 is 14 residues long. Trimming pared 4 bases from V and 2 bases from J, leaving 13 bases between. Germline lookup yields CDR1 SGHRS and CDR2 YFSETQ. DNA for the CDR3: TGCGCCAGCAGCCCCTATACAGGAACCTACGAGCAGTACTTC. The encoded protein is CASSPYTGTYEQYF.

This chain uses TRBV6-1 with TRBJ2-7; 7 nucleotides line up with TRBD2. In germline, CDR1 is MNHNS, CDR2 SASEGT. Trimming took 8 bases from V and 2 from J; bases not matched to a gene: 6. This CDR3 spans 13 amino acids. The CDR3: CASGRAGTYEQYF. DNA of the CDR3: TGTGCCAGCGGGAGGGCAGGAACCTACGAGCAGTACTTC.

The rearrangement links TRBV4-1 to TRBJ1-1; perhaps TRBD1 as D (6 bases). V was trimmed by 3 bases and J by 4 bases, leaving 12 bases between them. The CDR3 loop spans 14 amino acids. The germline CDR1 and CDR2 sequences are MGHRA and YSYEKL. This CDR3 reads CASSHPGTSTEAFF. The CDR3, as DNA: TGCGCCAGCAGCCATCCCGGGACAAGCACTGAAGCTTTCTTT.

For this clone: Different DNA sequences within this sample yield the same CDR3. The chain carries TRBV13 and TRBJ1-5, with 8 positions matching TRBD1. Germline CDR1 is PRHDT and CDR2 is FYEKMQ (reference sequence). This CDR3 comprises 14 residues. V was clipped by 5 bases and J by 6 bases; unmatched bases: 6. Here the CDR3 reads CASSVGQVGQPQHF. The CDR3 nucleotides read TGTGCCAGCAGCGTGGGACAGGTGGGTCAGCCCCAGCATTTT. The variable domain in full, completed from reference TRBV13 and TRBJ1-5, reads AAGVIQSPRHLIKEKRETATLKCYPIPRHDTVYWYQQGPGQDPQFLISFYEKMQSDKGSIPDRFSAQQFSDYHSELNMSSLELGDSALYFCASSVGQVGQPQHFGDGTRLSIL.

This chain links TRBV29-1 with TRBJ2-1; maybe TRBD2 (6 bases). Germline values: CDR1 SQVTM, CDR2 ANQGSEA. This CDR3 is 10 amino acids long. Trimming took off 3 bases at V and 10 bases at J, with 7 bases between the two ends. This chain's CDR3 is CSVDAGEQFF. The CDR3 DNA is TGCAGCGTTGATGCGGGAGAGCAGTTCTTC.

The V call is TRBV4-1, the J call TRBJ2-1, with 12 bases aligning to TRBD2. V shed 0 bases, J shed 3 bases, and the junction held 9 bases outside the gene matches. The CDR3 totals 19 residues. CDR1 is MGHRA and CDR2 is YSYEKL in the germline V gene. The CDR3 spells CASSQDVGGLAGHYNEQFF. The CDR3 DNA reads as TGCGCCAGCAGCCAAGATGTGGGCGGACTAGCGGGACACTACAATGAGCAGTTCTTC.

The CDR3 is CASRELAGRFGEQFF. The CDR3 DNA reads TGTGCCAGCAGGGAACTAGCGGGGCGGTTTGGTGAGCAGTTCTTC. The V gene is TRBV6-1, the J gene TRBJ2-1; 10 bases are shared with TRBD2. This CDR3 comprises 15 residues. Unmatched junction bases numbered 11, after V lost 6 bases and J lost 9 bases. In germline, CDR1 is MNHNS, CDR2 SASEGT.